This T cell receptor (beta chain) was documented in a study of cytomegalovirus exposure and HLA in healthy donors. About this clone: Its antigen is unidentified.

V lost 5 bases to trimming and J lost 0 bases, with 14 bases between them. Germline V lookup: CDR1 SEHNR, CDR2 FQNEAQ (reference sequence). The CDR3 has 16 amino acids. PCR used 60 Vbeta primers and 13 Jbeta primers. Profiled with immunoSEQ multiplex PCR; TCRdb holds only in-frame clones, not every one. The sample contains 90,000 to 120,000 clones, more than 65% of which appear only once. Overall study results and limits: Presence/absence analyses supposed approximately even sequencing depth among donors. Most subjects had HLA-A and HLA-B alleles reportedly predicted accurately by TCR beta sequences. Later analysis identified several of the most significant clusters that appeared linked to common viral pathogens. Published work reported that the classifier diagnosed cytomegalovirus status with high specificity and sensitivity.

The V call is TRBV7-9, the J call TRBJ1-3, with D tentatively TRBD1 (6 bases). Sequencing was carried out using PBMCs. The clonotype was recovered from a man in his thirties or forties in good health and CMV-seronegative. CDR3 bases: TGTGCCAGCAGCCCCCGGACAGTGCCCTCTGGAAACACCATATATTTT. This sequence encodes CASSPRTVPSGNTIYF.